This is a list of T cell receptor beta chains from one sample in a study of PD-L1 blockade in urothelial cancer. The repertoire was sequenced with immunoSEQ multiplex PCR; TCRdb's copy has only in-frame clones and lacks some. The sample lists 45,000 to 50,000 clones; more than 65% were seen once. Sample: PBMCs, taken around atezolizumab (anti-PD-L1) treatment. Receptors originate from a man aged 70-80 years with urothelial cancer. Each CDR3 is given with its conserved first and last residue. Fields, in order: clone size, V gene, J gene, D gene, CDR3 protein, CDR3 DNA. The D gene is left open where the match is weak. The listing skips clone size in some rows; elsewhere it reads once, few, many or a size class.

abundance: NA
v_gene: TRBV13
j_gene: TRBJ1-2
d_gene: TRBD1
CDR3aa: CASSLEGQGKAYGYTF
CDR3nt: TGTGCCAGCAGCTTAGAGGGACAGGGTAAGGCCTATGGCTACACCTTC

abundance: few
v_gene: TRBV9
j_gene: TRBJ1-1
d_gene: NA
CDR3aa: CASSVDPGVWTEAFF
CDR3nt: TGTGCCAGCAGCGTAGACCCGGGTGTGTGGACTGAAGCTTTCTTT

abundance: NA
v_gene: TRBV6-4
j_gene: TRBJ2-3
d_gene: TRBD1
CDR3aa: CASSLGQGPDTQYF
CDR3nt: TGTGCCAGCAGTCTCGGACAGGGGCCAGATACGCAGTATTTT

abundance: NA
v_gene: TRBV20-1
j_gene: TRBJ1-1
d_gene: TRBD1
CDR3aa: CSARPTGQWLF
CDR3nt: TGCAGTGCTAGACCGACGGGACAGTGGCTCTTT

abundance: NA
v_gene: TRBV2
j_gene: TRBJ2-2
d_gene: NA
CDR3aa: CASSELGARTGELFF
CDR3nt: TGTGCCAGCAGTGAATTGGGGGCGAGGACCGGGGAGCTGTTTTTT

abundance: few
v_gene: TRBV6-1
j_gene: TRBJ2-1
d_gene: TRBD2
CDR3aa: CASSDGRGAETSLLKEQFF
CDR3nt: TGTGCCAGCAGTGATGGGAGGGGTGCCGAGACTAGCCTCCTAAAGGAGCAGTTCTTC

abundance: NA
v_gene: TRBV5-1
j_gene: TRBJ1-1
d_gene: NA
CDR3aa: CASSLTPVSPEAFF
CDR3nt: TGCGCCAGCAGCTTAACCCCCGTAAGCCCTGAAGCTTTCTTT

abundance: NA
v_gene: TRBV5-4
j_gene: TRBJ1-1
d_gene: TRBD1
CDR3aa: CASSQGQGRPERGAFF
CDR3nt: TGTGCCAGCAGCCAGGGACAGGGGCGCCCTGAACGCGGAGCTTTCTTT

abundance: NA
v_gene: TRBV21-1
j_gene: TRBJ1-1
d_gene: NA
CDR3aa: CASSKSGQGAEKNMNTEAFF
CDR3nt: TGTGCCAGCAGCAAATCTGGTCAGGGGGCGGAAAAGAACATGAACACTGAAGCTTTCTTT

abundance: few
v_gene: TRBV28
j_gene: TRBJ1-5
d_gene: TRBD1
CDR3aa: CASTDRGNQPQHF
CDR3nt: TGTGCCAGCACCGACAGGGGAAATCAGCCCCAGCATTTT

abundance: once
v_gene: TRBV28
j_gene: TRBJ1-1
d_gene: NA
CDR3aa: CASSDTAGRTEAFF
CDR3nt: TGTGCCAGCAGTGATACAGCGGGGCGAACTGAAGCTTTCTTT

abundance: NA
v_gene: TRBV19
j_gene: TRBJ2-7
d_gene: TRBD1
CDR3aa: CASSPGDRGGEQYF
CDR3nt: TGTGCCAGTAGTCCCGGGGACAGGGGAGGCGAGCAGTACTTC

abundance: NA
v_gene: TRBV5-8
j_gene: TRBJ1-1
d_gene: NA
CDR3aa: CASSSQANTEAFF
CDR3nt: TGTGCCAGCAGCTCACAGGCGAACACTGAAGCTTTCTTT

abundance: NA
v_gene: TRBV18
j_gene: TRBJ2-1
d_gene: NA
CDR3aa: CASSLTGGEDEQFF
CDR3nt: TGTGCCAGCTCACTAACTGGCGGAGAAGATGAGCAGTTCTTC

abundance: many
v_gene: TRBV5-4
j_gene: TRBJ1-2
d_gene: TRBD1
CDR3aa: CASSLRQGTYGYTF
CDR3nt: TGTGCCAGCAGCCTGCGACAGGGGACCTATGGCTACACCTTC

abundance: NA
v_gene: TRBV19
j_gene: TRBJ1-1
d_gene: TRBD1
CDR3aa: CASSMEGAGALNTEAFF
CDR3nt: TGTGCCAGTAGTATGGAGGGGGCAGGGGCCTTGAACACTGAAGCTTTCTTT

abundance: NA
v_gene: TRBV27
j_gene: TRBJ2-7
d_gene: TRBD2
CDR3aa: CASSLSGLADYEQYF
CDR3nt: TGTGCCAGCAGTTTATCTGGACTAGCGGATTACGAGCAGTACTTC

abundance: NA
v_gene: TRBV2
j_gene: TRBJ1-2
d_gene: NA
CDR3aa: CASLPRSQSYGYTF
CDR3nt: TGTGCCAGCCTCCCGAGGTCGCAGAGCTATGGCTACACCTTC

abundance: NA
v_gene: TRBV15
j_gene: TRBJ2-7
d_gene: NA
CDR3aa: CATSHSYEQYF
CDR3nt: TGTGCCACCAGCCATTCCTACGAGCAGTACTTC

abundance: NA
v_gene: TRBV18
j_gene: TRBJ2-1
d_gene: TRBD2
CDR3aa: CASSPPRGLAGGRDSYNEQFF
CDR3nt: TGTGCCAGCTCACCACCGAGGGGACTAGCGGGAGGGCGTGACTCCTACAATGAGCAGTTCTTC

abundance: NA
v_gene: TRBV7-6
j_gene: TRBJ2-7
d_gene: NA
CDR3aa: CASSLGGRNSYEQYF
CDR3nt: TGTGCCAGCAGCTTAGGCGGCCGGAACTCCTACGAGCAGTACTTC

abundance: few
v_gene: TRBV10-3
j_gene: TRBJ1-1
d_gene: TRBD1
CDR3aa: CAISDGTGRGGITEAFF
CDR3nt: TGTGCCATCAGTGATGGGACAGGGCGAGGGGGGATCACTGAAGCTTTCTTT

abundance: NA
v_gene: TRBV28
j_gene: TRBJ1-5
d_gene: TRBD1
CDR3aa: CASSTLGQVGDQPQHF
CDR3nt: TGTGCCAGCAGTACGCTGGGACAGGTGGGGGATCAGCCCCAGCATTTT

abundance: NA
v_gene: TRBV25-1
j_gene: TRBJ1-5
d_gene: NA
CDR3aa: CASSTTGSNQPQHF
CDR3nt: TGTGCCAGCTCCACTACAGGTTCCAATCAGCCCCAGCATTTT

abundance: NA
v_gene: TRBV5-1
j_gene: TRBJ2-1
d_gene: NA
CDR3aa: CASSLDRPYNEQFF
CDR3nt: TGCGCCAGCAGCTTGGACAGGCCTTACAATGAGCAGTTCTTC

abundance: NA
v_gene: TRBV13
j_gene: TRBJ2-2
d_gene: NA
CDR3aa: CASSFGREPGGTGELFF
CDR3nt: TGTGCCAGCAGCTTTGGCCGGGAGCCAGGGGGAACCGGGGAGCTGTTTTTT

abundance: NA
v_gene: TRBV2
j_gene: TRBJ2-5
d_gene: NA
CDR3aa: CASSVSSNQETQYF
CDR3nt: TGTGCCAGCTCCGTTAGTAGTAACCAAGAGACCCAGTACTTC

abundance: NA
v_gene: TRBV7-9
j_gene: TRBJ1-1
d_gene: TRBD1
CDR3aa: CASSFDRGYIKEAFF
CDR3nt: TGTGCCAGCAGCTTTGACAGGGGATACATAAAGGAAGCTTTCTTT

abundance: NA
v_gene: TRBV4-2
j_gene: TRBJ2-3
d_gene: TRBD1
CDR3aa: CASSQELTGGTDTQYF
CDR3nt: TGTGCCAGCAGCCAAGAGCTAACAGGGGGCACAGATACGCAGTATTTT

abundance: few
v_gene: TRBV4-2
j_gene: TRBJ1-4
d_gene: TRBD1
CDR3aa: CASTLEGTGEGEKLFF
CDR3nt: TGTGCCAGCACCCTCGAGGGGACAGGGGAAGGTGAAAAACTGTTTTTT

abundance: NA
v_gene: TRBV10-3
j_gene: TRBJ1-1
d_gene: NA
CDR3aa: CATRRGGEENTEAFF
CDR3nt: TGTGCCACCAGAAGAGGTGGGGAGGAGAACACTGAAGCTTTCTTT

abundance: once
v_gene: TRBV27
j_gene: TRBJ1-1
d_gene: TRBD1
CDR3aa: CASTGQGETEAFF
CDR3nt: TGTGCCAGCACCGGGCAGGGGGAAACTGAAGCTTTCTTT

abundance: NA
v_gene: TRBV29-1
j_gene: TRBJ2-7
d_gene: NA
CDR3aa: CSVVPGYSSYEQYF
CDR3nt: TGCAGCGTTGTCCCCGGATACAGCTCCTACGAGCAGTACTTC

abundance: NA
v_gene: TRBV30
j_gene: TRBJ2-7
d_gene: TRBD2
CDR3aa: CAWSVRLWGGEQYF
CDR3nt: TGTGCCTGGAGTGTAAGGCTGTGGGGGGGCGAGCAGTACTTC

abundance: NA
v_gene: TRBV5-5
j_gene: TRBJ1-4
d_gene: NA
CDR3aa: CASSLAVVLRTNEKLFF
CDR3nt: TGTGCCAGCAGCTTGGCAGTGGTCCTCCGAACTAATGAAAAACTGTTTTTT

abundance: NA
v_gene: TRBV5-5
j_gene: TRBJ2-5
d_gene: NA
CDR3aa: CASSLGVAIQETQYF
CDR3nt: TGTGCCAGCAGCTTGGGGGTAGCGATCCAAGAGACCCAGTACTTC

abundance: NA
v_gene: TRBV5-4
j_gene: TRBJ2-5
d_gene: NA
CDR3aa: CASSYRDPQETQYF
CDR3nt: TGTGCCAGCAGCTACCGGGATCCTCAAGAGACCCAGTACTTC

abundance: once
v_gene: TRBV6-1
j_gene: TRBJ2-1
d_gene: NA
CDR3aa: CASSLHLQGNEQFF
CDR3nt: TGTGCCAGCAGTTTGCACCTACAGGGCAATGAGCAGTTCTTC

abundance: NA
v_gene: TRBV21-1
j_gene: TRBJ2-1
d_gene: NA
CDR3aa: CASSNKGRGSLNEQFF
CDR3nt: TGTGCCAGCAGCAATAAGGGCAGGGGTTCCCTCAATGAGCAGTTCTTC

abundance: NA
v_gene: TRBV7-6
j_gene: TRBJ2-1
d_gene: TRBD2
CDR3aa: CASSLSSGSHNEQFF
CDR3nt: TGTGCCAGCAGCTTATCTAGCGGGAGTCACAATGAGCAGTTCTTC

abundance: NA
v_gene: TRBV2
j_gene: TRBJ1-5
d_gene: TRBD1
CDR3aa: CASSEAGGQGLGPQHF
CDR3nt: TGTGCCAGCAGTGAAGCGGGGGGACAGGGCCTTGGGCCCCAGCATTTT

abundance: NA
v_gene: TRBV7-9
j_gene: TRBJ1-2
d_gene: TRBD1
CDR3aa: CASSWDSRAYGYTF
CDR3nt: TGTGCCAGCAGCTGGGACAGTCGAGCCTATGGCTACACCTTC

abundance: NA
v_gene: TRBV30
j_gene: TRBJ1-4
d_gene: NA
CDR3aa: CAWSVGGGLGIGDEKLFF
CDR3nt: TGTGCCTGGAGTGTAGGCGGGGGACTGGGGATAGGGGATGAAAAACTGTTTTTT

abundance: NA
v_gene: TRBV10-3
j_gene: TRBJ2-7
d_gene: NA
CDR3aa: CAISDPHSSPYEQYF
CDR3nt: TGTGCCATCAGTGATCCCCACTCTAGTCCCTACGAGCAGTACTTC

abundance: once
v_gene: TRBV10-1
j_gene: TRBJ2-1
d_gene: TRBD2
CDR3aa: CATSGLAGGEQFF
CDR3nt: TGCGCCACCTCCGGACTAGCGGGAGGCGAGCAGTTCTTC

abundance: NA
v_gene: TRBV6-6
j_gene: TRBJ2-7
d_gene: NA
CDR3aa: CASSDAGATSYEQYF
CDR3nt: TGTGCCAGCAGTGACGCAGGGGCCACCTCCTACGAGCAGTACTTC

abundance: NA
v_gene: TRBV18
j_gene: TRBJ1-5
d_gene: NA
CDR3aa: CASSPGGQPQHF
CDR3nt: TGTGCCAGCTCACCGGGCGGGCAGCCCCAGCATTTT

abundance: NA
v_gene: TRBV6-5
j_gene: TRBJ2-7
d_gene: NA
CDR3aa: CASSYSSVSYEQYF
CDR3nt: TGTGCCAGCAGTTACTCTTCCGTCTCCTACGAGCAGTACTTC

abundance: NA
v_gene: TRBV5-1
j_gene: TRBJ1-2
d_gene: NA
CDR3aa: CASSPYRQFGYTF
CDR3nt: TGCGCCAGCAGCCCTTACCGACAGTTTGGCTACACCTTC

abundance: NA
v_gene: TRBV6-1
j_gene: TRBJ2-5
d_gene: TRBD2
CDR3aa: CASSEASPGLAGGETQYF
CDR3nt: TGTGCCAGCAGTGAAGCGTCTCCGGGACTAGCGGGAGGAGAGACCCAGTACTTC

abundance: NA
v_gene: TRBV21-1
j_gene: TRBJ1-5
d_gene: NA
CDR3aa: CASSKVGQSNQPQHF
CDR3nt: TGTGCCAGCAGCAAAGTCGGACAGTCGAATCAGCCCCAGCATTTT

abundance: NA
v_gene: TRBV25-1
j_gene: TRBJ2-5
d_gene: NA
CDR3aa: CASSEYLGQIQETQYF
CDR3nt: TGTGCCAGCAGTGAATACCTCGGACAGATACAAGAGACCCAGTACTTC

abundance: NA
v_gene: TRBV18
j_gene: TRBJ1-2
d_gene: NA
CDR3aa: CASSPLQGGEYGYTF
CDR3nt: TGTGCCAGCTCACCACTTCAGGGAGGGGAATATGGCTACACCTTC

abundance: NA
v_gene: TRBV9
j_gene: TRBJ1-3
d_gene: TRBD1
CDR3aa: CASSKDRASGNTIYF
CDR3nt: TGTGCCAGCAGTAAGGACAGGGCGTCTGGAAACACCATATATTTT

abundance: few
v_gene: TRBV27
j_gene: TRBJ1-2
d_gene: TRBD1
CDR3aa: CASGTGGGYTF
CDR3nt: TGTGCCAGCGGGACAGGGGGTGGCTACACCTTC

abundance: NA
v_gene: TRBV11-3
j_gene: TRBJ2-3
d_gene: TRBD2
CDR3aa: CASSKSGLAGWADTQYF
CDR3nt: TGTGCCAGCAGCAAAAGCGGGCTAGCGGGCTGGGCAGATACGCAGTATTTT

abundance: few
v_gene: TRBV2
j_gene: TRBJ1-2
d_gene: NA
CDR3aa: CASSDGDILYGYTF
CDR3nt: TGTGCCAGCAGTGACGGGGACATCCTCTATGGCTACACCTTC

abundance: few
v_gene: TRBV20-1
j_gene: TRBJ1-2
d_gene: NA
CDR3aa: CSAVSGREIF
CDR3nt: TGCAGCGCCGTCTCCGGACGGGAAATCTTC

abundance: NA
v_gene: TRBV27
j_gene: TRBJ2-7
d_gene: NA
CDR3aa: CASSSPILGSYEQYF
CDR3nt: TGTGCCAGCAGTTCCCCCATTCTCGGCTCCTACGAGCAGTACTTC

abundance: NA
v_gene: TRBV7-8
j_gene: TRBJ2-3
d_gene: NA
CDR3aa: CASSLDLTVAVSTDTQYF
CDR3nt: TGTGCCAGCAGCTTAGACTTAACTGTCGCGGTTAGCACAGATACGCAGTATTTT